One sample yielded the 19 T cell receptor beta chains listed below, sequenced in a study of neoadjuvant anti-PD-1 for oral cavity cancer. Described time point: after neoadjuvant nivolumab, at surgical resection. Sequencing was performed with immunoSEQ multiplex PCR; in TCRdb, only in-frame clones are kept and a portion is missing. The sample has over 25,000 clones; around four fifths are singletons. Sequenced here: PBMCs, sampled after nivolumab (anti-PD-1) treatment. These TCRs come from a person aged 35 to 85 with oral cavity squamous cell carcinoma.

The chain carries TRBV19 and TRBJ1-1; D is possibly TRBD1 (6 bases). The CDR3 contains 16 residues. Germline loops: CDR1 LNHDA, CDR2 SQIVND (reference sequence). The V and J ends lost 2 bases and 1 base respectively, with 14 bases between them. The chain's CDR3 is CASSIMQGRGNTEAFF. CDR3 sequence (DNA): TGTGCCAGTAGTATAATGCAGGGGAGGGGGAACACTGAAGCTTTCTTT.

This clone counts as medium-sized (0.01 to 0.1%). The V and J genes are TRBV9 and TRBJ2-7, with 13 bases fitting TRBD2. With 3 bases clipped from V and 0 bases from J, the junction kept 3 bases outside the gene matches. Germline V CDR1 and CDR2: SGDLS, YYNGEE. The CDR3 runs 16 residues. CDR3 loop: CASSGGLAGSSYEQYF. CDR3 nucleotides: TGTGCCAGCAGCGGGGGACTAGCGGGGAGCTCCTACGAGCAGTACTTC.

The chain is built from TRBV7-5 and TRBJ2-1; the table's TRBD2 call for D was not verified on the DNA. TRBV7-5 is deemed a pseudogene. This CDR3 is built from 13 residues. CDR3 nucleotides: TGTGCCACTGAAAACCGGTTCACCAATGAGCAGTTCTTC. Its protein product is CATENRFTNEQFF.

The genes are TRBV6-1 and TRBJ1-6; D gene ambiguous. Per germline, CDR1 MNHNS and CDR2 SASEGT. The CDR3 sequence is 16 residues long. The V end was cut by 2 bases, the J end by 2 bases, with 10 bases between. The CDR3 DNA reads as TGTGCCAGCAGTGAAAAGCCGGGAACCTATAATTCACCCCTCCACTTT. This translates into CASSEKPGTYNSPLHF.

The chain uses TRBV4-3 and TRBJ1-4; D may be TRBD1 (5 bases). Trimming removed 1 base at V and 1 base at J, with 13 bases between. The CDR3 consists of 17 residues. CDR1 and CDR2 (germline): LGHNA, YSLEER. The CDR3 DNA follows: TGCGCCAGCAGCCAAGGCGGCACAGGCGGAACTAATGAAAAACTGTTTTTT. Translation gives CASSQGGTGGTNEKLFF.

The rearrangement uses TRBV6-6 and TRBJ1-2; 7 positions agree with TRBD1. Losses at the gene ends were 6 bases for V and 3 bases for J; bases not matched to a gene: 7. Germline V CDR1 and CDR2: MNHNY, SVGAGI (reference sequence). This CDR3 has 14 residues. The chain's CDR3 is CASRQGTQDYGYTF. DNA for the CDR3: TGTGCCAGCAGACAGGGGACACAGGACTATGGCTACACCTTC.

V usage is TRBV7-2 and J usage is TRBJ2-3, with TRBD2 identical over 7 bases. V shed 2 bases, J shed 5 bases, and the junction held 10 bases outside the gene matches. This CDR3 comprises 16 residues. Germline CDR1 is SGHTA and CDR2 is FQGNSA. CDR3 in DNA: TGTGCCAGCAGCTTATTCGGCGGGGGTCCAAAAGATACGCAGTATTTT. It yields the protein CASSLFGGGPKDTQYF.

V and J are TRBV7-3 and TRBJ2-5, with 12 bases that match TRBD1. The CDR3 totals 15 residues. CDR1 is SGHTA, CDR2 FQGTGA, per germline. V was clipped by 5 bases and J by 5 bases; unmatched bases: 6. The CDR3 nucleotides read TGTGCCAGCAGCACGGGACAGGGGGCGAGGGAGACCCAGTACTTC. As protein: CASSTGQGARETQYF.

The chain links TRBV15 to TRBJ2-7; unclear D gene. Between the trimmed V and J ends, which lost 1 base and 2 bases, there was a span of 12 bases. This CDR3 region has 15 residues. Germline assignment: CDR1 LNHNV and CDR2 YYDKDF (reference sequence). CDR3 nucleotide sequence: TGTGCCACCAGCAGAGTTGGTTTAGGTCCCTACGAGCAGTACTTC. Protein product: CATSRVGLGPYEQYF. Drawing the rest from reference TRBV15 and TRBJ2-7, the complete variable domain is DAMVIQNPRYQVTQFGKPVTLSCSQTLNHNVMYWYQQKSSQAPKLLFHYYDKDFNNEADTPDNFQSRRPNTSFCFLDIRSPGLGDTAMYLCATSRVGLGPYEQYFGPGTRLTVT.

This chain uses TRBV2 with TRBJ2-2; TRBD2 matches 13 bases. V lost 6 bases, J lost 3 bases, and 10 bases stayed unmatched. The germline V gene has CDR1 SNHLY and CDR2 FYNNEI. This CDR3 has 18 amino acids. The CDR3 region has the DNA TGTGCCAGCAGCGGACTAGCGGGGGCCCTCGGGGACACCGGGGAGCTGTTTTTT. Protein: CASSGLAGALGDTGELFF.

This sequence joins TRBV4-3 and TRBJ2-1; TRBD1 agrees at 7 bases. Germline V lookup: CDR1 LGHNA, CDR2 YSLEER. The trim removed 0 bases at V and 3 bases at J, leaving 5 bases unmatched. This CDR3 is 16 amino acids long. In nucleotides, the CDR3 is TGCGCCAGCAGCCAAGATCGGGACAGTCTCTACAATGAGCAGTTCTTC. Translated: CASSQDRDSLYNEQFF.

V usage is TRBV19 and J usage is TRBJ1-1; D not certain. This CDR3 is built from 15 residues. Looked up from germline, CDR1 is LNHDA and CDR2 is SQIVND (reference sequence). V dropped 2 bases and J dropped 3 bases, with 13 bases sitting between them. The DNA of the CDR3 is TGTGCCAGTAGTATATCCACGCGGAGGTACACTGAAGCTTTCTTT. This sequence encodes CASSISTRRYTEAFF.

CDR3 loop: CASSEFRGQGYEQYF. CDR3 coding DNA: TGTGCCAGCAGTGAATTCAGGGGACAGGGGTACGAGCAGTACTTC. This sequence joins TRBV6-1 and TRBJ2-7; 10 bases match TRBD1. Germline V gene data show CDR1 as MNHNS and CDR2 as SASEGT. Losses at the gene ends were 2 bases for V and 4 bases for J; bases not matched to a gene: 5. The length of the CDR3 is 15 residues.

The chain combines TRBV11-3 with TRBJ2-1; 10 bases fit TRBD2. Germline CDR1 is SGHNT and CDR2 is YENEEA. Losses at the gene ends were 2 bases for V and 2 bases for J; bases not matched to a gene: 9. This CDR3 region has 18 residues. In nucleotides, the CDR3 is TGTGCCAGCAGCTTAACCCAAAGCGGGGGGGCAGCCTACAATGAGCAGTTCTTC. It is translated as CASSLTQSGGAAYNEQFF. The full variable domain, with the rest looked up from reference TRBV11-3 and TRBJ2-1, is EAGVVQSPRYKIIEKKQPVAFWCNPISGHNTLYWYLQNLGQGPELLIRYENEEAVDDSQLPKDRFSAERLKGVDSTLKIQPAELGDSAVYLCASSLTQSGGAAYNEQFFGPGTRLTVL.

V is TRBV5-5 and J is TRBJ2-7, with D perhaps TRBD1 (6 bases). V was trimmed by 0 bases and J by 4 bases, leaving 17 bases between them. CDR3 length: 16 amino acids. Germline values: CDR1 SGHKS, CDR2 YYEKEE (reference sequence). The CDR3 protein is CASSLGSTGIKYEQYF. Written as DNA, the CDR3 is TGTGCCAGCAGCTTGGGGAGCACAGGGATCAAGTACGAGCAGTACTTC.

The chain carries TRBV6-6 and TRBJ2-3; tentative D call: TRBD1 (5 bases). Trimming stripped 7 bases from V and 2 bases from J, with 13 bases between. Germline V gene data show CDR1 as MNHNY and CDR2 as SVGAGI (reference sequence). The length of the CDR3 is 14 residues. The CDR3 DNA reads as TGTGCCAGCACTCTAAGGGGTCCCACAGATACGCAGTATTTT. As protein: CASTLRGPTDTQYF.

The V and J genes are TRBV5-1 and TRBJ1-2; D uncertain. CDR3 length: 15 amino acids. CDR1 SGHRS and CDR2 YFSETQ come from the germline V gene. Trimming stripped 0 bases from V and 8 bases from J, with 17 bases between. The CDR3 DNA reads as TGCGCCAGCAGCTTGGACTTTGCTGACGGTGGAGGCTACACCTTC. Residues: CASSLDFADGGGYTF.

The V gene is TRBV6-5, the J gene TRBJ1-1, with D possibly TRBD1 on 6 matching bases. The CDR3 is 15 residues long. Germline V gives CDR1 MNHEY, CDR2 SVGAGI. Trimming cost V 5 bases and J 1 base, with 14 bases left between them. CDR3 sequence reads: CASSPAWTENTEAFF. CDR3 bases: TGTGCCAGCAGTCCTGCTTGGACAGAGAACACTGAAGCTTTCTTT.

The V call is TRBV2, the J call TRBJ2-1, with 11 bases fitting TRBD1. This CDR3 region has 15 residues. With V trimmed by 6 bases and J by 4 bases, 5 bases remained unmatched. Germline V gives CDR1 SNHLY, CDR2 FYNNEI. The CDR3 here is CASSGQGAPYNEQFF. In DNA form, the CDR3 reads TGTGCCAGCAGCGGACAGGGGGCACCGTACAATGAGCAGTTCTTC.